This record concerns one T cell receptor beta chain sequence. These data belong to a study of blood T cell repertoires in COVID-19. Study in general: The United States, Italy and Spain provided the acute and convalescent COVID-19 samples.

Germline V lookup: CDR1 SGHRS, CDR2 YFSETQ. V shed 9 bases, J shed 10 bases, and the junction held 7 bases outside the gene matches. The CDR3 extends over 11 amino acids. Produced via immunoSEQ multiplex PCR; TCRdb's table is partial and in-frame only. The data contain some 210,000 clones, approximately 91% of them singletons. Sequenced material: peripheral blood. V and J are TRBV5-1 and TRBJ1-1, with 9 bases matching TRBD1. The clonotype comes from a man in his sixties who had recovered from COVID-19. The CDR3 region is CAIGQGTGAFF. As DNA, the CDR3 is TGCGCCATCGGACAGGGGACGGGAGCTTTCTTT.